Shown below are 16 T cell receptor beta chains from a single sample sequenced in a study of T cell responses to AZD1222 COVID-19 vaccine. Here immunoSEQ multiplex PCR was the method, and the copy in TCRdb shows in-frame clones only, minus some. The sample lists 95,000 to 150,000 clones; roughly nine tenths were seen once. The source material was peripheral blood, sampled on day 0 of AZD1222 vaccination. These receptors were obtained from an adult in good health.

Comment on this clone: Germline and junction disagree at one end, which may indicate a read error. The rearrangement links TRBV30 to TRBJ1-2; D is perhaps TRBD1 (6 bases). Germline V lookup: CDR1 GTSNPN, CDR2 SVGIG (reference sequence). This CDR3 comprises 9 residues. For the CDR3, the DNA is TGTGCCTCCCACCCGGGACATCTATTC. It is translated as CASHPGHLF.

The genes are TRBV30 and TRBJ2-1, with D tentatively TRBD2 (6 bases). The V end was cut by 0 bases, the J end by 5 bases, with 14 bases between. The CDR3 has 15 residues. Looked up from germline, CDR1 is GTSNPN and CDR2 is SVGIG (reference sequence). The CDR3 nucleotides are TGTGCCTGGAGTGTAGTTTGGCGGGGCGACAATGAGCAGTTCTTC. Translated, it gives CAWSVVWRGDNEQFF.

The rearrangement uses TRBV6-5 and TRBJ1-1; no definite D call. Germline V gene sequence: CDR1 MNHEY, CDR2 SVGAGI. Trimming pared 7 bases from V and 0 bases from J, leaving 9 bases between. This CDR3 has 13 amino acids. CDR3 DNA: TGTGCCAGCATAAACAGTGTGAACACTGAAGCTTTCTTT. It codes for CASINSVNTEAFF.

This sequence joins TRBV6-5 and TRBJ2-7; 12 bases are a match to TRBD2. The V segment lost 2 bases and the J segment 2 bases; nucleotides outside the gene matches: 4. Per the germline V gene, CDR1 is MNHEY and CDR2 is SVGAGI. The CDR3 is made up of 16 amino acids. In DNA, the CDR3 is TGTGCCAGCAGTTACCCCCGGACTAGCGGGACCTACGAGCAGTACGTC. Its protein is CASSYPRTSGTYEQYV.

V gene TRBV18 combines with J gene TRBJ1-5; 8 bases match TRBD1. V lost 2 bases and J lost 2; bases outside the gene matches: 2. The germline CDR1 and CDR2 sequences are KGHSH and LQKENI. This CDR3 is built from 15 residues. CDR3: CASSPMGQGNQPQHF. The DNA for the CDR3 is TGTGCCAGCTCACCAATGGGACAGGGCAATCAGCCCCAGCATTTT.

The V and J genes are TRBV12-3 or TRBV12-4 and TRBJ1-5, with 7 bases aligning to TRBD1. With 6 bases clipped from V and 9 bases from J, the junction kept 8 bases outside the gene matches. CDR3 length equals 13 residues. CDR3 residues: CASRSRGMVPQHF. The CDR3 coding sequence is TGTGCCAGCAGATCCAGGGGGATGGTGCCCCAGCATTTT.

The rearrangement uses TRBV5-1 and TRBJ1-4; 7 nucleotides align to TRBD1. Germline CDR1 and CDR2: SGHRS and YFSETQ. V shed 4 bases, J shed 4 bases, and the junction held 7 bases outside the gene matches. CDR3 length: 15 residues. As DNA, the CDR3 is TGCGCCAGCAGCAATCCGGGACAGAGTAATGAAAAACTGTTTTTT. This translates into CASSNPGQSNEKLFF.

The chain combines TRBV2 with TRBJ1-1, with D unresolved. Germline V gene lookup returns CDR1 SNHLY and CDR2 FYNNEI. CDR3 length equals 13 residues. Trimming stripped 4 bases from V and 1 base from J, with 7 bases between. The chain's CDR3 is CASSGRANTEAFF. CDR3 sequence (DNA): TGTGCCAGCAGTGGGAGGGCGAACACTGAAGCTTTCTTT.

The chain employs TRBV27 and TRBJ1-1; TRBD1 matches at 7 bases. V lost 6 bases and J lost 6; bases outside the gene matches: 13. The length of the CDR3 is 15 residues. Germline CDR1 MNHEY, CDR2 SMNVEV (reference sequence). The DNA of the CDR3 is TGTGCCAGCAGCCCCACGACAGGGCCGGGCTCTGAAGCTTTCTTT. It translates to CASSPTTGPGSEAFF.

The chain has TRBV30 and TRBJ1-2; D unresolved. Trimming shortened V by 0 bases and J by 4 bases, and 6 bases separated the two germline ends. Per germline, CDR1 GTSNPN and CDR2 SVGIG (reference sequence). The CDR3 runs 12 residues. In nucleotides, the CDR3 is TGTGCCTGGAGTGTAAGCTCCTATGGCTACACCTTC. Residues: CAWSVSSYGYTF.

The chain carries TRBV12-3 or TRBV12-4 and TRBJ2-7; possibly TRBD2 for D (7 bases). The CDR3 covers 13 residues. The V and J ends lost 1 base and 9 bases respectively, with 13 bases between them. The CDR3, as DNA: TGTGCCAGCAGTTTAGATGCGGGGGCAGTGCAGTACGTC. It encodes CASSLDAGAVQYV.

The J gene is TRBJ1-1, the V gene TRBV11-1; D remains ambiguous. Germline CDR1 reads SGHAT; CDR2 reads FQDESV (reference sequence). This CDR3 comprises 14 residues. V gave up 5 bases and J gave up 0 bases, with 10 bases separating them. CDR3 in amino acids: CASSLTDMNTEAFF. In DNA, the CDR3 is TGTGCCAGCAGCCTTACAGATATGAACACTGAAGCTTTCTTT. The full variable domain, rest sourced from reference TRBV11-1 and TRBJ1-1, is EAEVAQSPRYKITEKSQAVAFWCDPISGHATLYWYRQILGQGPELLVQFQDESVVDDSQLPKDRFSAERLKGVDSTLKIQPAELGDSAMYLCASSLTDMNTEAFFGQGTRLTVV.

The chain couples TRBV6-5 to TRBJ1-2; D unresolved. The CDR3 runs to 14 residues. Germline lookup yields CDR1 MNHEY and CDR2 SVGAGI. The V end lost 6 bases, the J end lost 4 bases, and 15 bases lay between the germline ends. The CDR3 is CASSPDGSLYGYTF. The CDR3 nucleotides read TGTGCCAGCAGCCCGGACGGGAGCCTCTATGGCTACACCTTC.

This chain connects TRBV7-9 to TRBJ1-1; no clear D gene. CDR1 and CDR2 from the germline V gene are SEHNR and FQNEAQ (reference sequence). V lost 5 bases and J 0 bases, leaving 7 bases between the germline ends. The CDR3 is made up of 13 amino acids. Here the CDR3 reads CASSHIVNTEAFF. The CDR3 DNA follows: TGTGCCAGCAGCCACATAGTGAACACTGAAGCTTTCTTT.

This chain connects TRBV2 to TRBJ2-3; D gene ambiguous. CDR3 size: 14 residues. CDR1 is SNHLY and CDR2 is FYNNEI in the germline V gene. Between the trimmed V and J ends, which lost 2 bases and 1 base, there was a span of 7 bases. The CDR3 is CASSELIRTDTQYF. The CDR3 nucleotides read TGTGCCAGCAGTGAACTAATCCGCACAGATACGCAGTATTTT.

The gene calls are TRBV28 and TRBJ1-1; no clear D. This CDR3 has 13 residues. The V gene lost 6 bases and the J gene lost 1 base, with 9 bases spanning the gap. Germline CDR1 is MDHEN and CDR2 is SYDVKM. The chain's CDR3 is CASRISRNTEAFF. CDR3 nucleotide sequence: TGTGCCAGCAGGATCAGCCGGAACACTGAAGCTTTCTTT.